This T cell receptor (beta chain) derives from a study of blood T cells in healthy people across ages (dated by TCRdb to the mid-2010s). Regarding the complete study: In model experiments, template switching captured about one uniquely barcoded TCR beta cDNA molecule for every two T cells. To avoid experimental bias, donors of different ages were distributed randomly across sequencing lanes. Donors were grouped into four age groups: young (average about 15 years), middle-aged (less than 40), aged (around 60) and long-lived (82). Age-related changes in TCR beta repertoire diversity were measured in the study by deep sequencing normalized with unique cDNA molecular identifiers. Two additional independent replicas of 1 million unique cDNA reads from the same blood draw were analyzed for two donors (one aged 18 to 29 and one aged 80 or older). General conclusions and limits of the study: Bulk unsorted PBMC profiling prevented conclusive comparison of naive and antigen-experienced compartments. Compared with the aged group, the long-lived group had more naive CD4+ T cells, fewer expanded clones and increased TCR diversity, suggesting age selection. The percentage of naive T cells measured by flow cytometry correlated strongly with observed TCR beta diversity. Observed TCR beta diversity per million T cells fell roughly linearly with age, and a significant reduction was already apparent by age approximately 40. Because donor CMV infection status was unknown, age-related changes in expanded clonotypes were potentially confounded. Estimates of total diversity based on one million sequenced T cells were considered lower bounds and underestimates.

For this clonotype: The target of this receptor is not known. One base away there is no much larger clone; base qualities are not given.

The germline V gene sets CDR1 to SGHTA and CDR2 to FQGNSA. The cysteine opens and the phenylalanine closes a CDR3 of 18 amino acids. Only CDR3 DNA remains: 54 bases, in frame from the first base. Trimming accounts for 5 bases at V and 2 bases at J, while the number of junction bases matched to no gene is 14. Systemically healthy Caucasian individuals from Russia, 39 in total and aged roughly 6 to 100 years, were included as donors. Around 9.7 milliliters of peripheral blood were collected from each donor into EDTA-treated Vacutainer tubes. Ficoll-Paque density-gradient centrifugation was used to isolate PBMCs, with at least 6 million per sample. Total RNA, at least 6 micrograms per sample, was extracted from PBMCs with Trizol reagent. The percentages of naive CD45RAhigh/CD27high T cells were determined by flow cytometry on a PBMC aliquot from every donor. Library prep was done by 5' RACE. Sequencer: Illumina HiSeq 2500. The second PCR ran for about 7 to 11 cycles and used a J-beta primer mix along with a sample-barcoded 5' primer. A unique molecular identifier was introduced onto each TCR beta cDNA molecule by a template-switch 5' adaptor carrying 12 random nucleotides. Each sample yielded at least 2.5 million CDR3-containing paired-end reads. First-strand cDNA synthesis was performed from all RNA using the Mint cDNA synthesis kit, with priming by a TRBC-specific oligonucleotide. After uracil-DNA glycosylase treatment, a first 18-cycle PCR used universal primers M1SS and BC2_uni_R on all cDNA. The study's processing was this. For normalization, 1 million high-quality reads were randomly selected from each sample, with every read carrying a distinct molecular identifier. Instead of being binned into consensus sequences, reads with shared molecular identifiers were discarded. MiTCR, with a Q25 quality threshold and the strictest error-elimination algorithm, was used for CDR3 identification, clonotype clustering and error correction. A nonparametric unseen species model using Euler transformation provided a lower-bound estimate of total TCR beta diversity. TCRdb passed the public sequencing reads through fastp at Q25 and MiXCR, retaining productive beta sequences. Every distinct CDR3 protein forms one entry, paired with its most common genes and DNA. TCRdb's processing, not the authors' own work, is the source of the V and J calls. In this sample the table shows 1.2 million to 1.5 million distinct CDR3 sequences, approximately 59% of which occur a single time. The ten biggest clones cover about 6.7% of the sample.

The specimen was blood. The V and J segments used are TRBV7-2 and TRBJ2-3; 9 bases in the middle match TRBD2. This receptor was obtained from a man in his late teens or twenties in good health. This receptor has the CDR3 CASSETGVAGVVTDTQYF. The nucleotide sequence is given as TGTGCCAGCAGCGAGACTGGGGTAGCGGGGGTCGTCACAGATACGCAGTATTTT.